This T cell receptor beta chain was sequenced in a study of shared clonotypes between healthy human individuals. The wider study: Aged between 18 and 49, the donors were a couple of women and a few men. Each donor contributed plates that comprised three CD4 naive, three CD4 memory, two CD8 naive and one CD8 memory. Study-wide results and limits: Larger estimated richness was generally seen in naive subsets than in memory subsets. Read depth was anticipated to influence clonotype sharing among donors.

Cells designated naive CD8 were CD45RO-negative and were positively selected for CCR7, with terminally differentiated effector memory CD45RA+ cells excluded. Sequencing used immunoSEQ multiplex PCR; TCRdb keeps in-frame clones, though not all of them. In the table there are 500,000 to 700,000 clones, approximately 95% of which are singletons. About this clone itself: As yet, its antigen is unknown.

There are 18 residues in the CDR3. Sequenced: naive CD8+ T cells sorted from blood. This chain uses TRBV21-1 with TRBJ2-2; no DNA check was done on the table's D call, TRBD2. TRBV21-1 is annotated as a pseudogene. The receptor comes from a young woman in good health. In DNA, the CDR3 is TGTGCCAGCAGATGCCTCCGACTAGCGGGAGGGAACACCGGGGAGCTGTTTTTT. It yields the protein CASRCLRLAGGNTGELFF.